This T cell receptor (beta chain) is drawn from a study of blood T cell repertoires in COVID-19. Overall study context: Nucleic acid was either cDNA or gDNA, and it came from T cells, B-cell-depleted T cells, or PBMCs.

CDR3 length equals 15 residues. With 3 bases removed from V and 6 bases from J, the gap between germline ends came to 15 bases. Looked up from germline, CDR1 is SGHRS and CDR2 is YFSETQ. Libraries were prepared by immunoSEQ multiplex PCR; TCRdb keeps only in-frame clonotypes and omits some of them. Of under 150,000 clones listed, more than 90% are singletons. The source of this sequence is a man aged 60 to 75 with COVID-19, enrolled during active disease. Sequenced material: peripheral blood. The rearrangement links TRBV5-1 to TRBJ2-2, with a tentative D call TRBD2 (6 bases). CDR3 region: CASSSPGVDAGELFF. CDR3 DNA: TGCGCCAGCAGCTCCCCGGGAGTCGATGCCGGGGAGCTGTTTTTT.